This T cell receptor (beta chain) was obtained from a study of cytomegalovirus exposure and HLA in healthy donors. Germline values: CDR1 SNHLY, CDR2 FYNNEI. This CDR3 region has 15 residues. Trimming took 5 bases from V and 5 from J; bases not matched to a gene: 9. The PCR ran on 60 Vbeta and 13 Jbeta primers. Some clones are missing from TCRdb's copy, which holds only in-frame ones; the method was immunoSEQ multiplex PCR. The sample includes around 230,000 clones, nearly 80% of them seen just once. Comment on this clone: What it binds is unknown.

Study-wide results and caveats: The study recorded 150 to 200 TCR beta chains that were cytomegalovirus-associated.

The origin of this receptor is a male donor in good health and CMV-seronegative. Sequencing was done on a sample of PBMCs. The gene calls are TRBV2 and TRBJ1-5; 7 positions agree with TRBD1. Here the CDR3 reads CASSRDRQGDQPQHF. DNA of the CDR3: TGTGCCAGCAGTAGGGACAGACAAGGCGATCAGCCCCAGCATTTT.